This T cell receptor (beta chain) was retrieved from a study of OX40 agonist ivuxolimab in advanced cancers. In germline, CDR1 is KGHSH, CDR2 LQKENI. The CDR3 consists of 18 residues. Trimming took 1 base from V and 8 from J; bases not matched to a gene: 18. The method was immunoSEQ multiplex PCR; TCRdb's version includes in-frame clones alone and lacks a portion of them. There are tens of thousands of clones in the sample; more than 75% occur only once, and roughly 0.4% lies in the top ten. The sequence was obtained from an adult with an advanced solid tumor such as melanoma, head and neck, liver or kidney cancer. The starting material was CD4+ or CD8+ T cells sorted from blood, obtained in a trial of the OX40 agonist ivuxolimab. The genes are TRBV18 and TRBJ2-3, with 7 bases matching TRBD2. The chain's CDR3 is CASSPRAERGSRVGTQYF. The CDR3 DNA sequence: TGTGCCAGCTCACCACGCGCGGAGCGGGGTAGTAGAGTTGGTACGCAGTATTTT.